This T cell receptor (beta chain) comes out of a study of Ad26.COV2.S vaccination and SARS-CoV-2 variants. This CDR3 region has 15 residues. Germline CDR1 reads SGHNT; CDR2 reads YYREEE (reference sequence). V trimming: 4 bases; J trimming: 5 bases; junction bases outside the gene matches: 7. Only in-frame clones appear in the TCRdb table, and some are missing; sequencing was by immunoSEQ multiplex PCR. The sample consists of hundreds of thousands of clones, 88% of them appearing once. Documented treatment: 19 received Ad26.COV2.S at low or high dose, single or two shots; roughly five received placebo; per-sample allocation not given. Vaccine and placebo recipients were sampled on day 63 after the first injection.

This chain uses TRBV5-4 with TRBJ2-4; 9 nucleotides match TRBD1. This sequence originates from a person between 18 and 59 years old who received the Ad26.COV2.S COVID-19 vaccine or a placebo. Sequencing was performed on peripheral blood, taken in a trial of Ad26.COV2.S vaccine versus placebo. The CDR3 region has the DNA TGTGCCAGCAGCCTTCCCACAGGGGGCGAAAACATTCAGTACTTC. Amino acids: CASSLPTGGENIQYF.